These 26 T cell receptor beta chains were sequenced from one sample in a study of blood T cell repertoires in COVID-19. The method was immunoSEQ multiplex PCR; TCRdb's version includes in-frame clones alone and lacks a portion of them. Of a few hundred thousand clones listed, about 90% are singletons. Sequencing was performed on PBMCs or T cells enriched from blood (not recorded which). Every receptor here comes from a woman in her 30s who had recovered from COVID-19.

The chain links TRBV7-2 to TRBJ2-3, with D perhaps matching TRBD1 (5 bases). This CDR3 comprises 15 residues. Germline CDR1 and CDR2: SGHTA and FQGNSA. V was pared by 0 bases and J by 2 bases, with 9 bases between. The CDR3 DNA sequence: TGTGCCAGCAGCTTAGCAGGGGCTAACACAGATACGCAGTATTTT. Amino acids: CASSLAGANTDTQYF. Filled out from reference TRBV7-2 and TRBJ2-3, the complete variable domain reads GAGVSQSPSNKVTEKGKDVELRCDPISGHTALYWYRQSLGQGLEFLIYFQGNSAPDKSGLPSDRFSAERTGGSVSTLTIQRTQQEDSAVYLCASSLAGANTDTQYFGPGTRLTVL.

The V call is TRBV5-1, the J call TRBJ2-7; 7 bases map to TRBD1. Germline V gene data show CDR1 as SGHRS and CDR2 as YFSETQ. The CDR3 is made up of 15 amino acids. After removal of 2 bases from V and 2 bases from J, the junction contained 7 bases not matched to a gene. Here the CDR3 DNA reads TGCGCCAGCAGCTTATCAGGGACAGCAACCTACGAGCAGTACTTC. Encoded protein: CASSLSGTATYEQYF.

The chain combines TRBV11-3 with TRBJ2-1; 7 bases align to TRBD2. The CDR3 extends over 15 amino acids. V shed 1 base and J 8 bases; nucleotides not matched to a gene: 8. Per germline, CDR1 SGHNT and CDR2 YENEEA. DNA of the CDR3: TGTGCCAGCAGCTTAGGGGGGGGAATTGTTGATGAGCAGTTCTTC. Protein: CASSLGGGIVDEQFF.

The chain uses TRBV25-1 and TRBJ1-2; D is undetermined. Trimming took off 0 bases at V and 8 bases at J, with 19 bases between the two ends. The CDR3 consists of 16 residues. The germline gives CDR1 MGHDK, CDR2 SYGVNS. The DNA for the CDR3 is TGTGCCAGCAGTGAATATCTCGCGGATCAGCGTCTGGGCTACACCTTC. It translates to CASSEYLADQRLGYTF.

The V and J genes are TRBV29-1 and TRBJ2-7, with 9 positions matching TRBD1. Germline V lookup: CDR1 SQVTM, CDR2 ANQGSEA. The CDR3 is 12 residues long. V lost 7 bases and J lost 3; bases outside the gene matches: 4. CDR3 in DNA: TGCAGCGGGGGGGACAGGGTCTACGAGCAGTACTTC. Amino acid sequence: CSGGDRVYEQYF.

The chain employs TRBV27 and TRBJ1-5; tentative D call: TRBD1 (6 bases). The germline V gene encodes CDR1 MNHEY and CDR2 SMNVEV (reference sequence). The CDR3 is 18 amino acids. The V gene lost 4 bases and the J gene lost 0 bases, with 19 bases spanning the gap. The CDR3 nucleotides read TGTGCCAGCAGTTCCGGGACACCTCGGGCGTATAGCAATCAGCCCCAGCATTTT. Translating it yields CASSSGTPRAYSNQPQHF.

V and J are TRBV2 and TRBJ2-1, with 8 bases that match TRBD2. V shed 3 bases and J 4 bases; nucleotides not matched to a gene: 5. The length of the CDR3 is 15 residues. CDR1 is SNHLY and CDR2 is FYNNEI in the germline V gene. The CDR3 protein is CASSDGRAGYNEQFF. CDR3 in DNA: TGTGCCAGCAGTGACGGGAGGGCAGGGTACAATGAGCAGTTCTTC.

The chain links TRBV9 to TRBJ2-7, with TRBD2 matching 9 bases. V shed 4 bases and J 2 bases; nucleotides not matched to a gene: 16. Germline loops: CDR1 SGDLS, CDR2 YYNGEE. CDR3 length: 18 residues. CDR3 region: CASSPHPVSSGVTYEQYF. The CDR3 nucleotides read TGTGCCAGCAGCCCCCACCCCGTGTCTAGCGGGGTAACCTACGAGCAGTACTTC.

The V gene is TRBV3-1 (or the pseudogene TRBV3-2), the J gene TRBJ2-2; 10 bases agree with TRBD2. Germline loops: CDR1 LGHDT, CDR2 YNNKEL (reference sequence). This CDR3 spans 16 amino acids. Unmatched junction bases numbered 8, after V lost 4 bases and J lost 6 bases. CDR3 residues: CASSLQRGGHSGELFF. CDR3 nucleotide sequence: TGTGCCAGCAGCCTTCAGCGGGGGGGCCATTCCGGGGAGCTGTTTTTT.

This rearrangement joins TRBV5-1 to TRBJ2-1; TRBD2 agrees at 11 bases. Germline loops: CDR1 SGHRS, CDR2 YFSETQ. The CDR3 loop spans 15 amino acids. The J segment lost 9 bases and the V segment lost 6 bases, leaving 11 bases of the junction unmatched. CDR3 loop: CASKGIAGGPGEQFF. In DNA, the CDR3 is TGCGCCAGCAAGGGGATAGCGGGGGGGCCCGGTGAGCAGTTCTTC.

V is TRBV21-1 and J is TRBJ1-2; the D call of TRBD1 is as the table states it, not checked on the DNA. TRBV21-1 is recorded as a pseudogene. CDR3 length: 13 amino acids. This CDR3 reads CASSKGSLQGYTF. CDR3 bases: TGTGCCAGCAGCAAAGGGTCCCTACAGGGCTACACCTTC.

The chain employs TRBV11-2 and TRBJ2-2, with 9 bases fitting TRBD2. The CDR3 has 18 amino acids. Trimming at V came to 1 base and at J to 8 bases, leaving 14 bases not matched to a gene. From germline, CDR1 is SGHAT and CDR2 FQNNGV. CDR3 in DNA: TGTGCCAGCAGCTTAGTTCCAGCGGGGGGATTTCGAACTGGGGAGCTGTTTTTT. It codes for CASSLVPAGGFRTGELFF.

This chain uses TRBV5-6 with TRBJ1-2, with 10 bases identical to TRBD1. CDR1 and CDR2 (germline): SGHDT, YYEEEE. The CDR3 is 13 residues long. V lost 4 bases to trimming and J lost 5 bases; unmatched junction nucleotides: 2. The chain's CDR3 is CASSGTGEYGYTF. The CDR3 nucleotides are TGTGCCAGCAGCGGGACAGGGGAATATGGCTACACCTTC.

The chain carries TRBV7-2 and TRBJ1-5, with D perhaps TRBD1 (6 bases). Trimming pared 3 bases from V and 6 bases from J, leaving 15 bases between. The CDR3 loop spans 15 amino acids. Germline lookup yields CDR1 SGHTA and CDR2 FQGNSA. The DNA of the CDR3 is TGTGCCAGCAGCTTCGACAGGACCCCGGGTCAGCCCCAGCATTTT. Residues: CASSFDRTPGQPQHF.

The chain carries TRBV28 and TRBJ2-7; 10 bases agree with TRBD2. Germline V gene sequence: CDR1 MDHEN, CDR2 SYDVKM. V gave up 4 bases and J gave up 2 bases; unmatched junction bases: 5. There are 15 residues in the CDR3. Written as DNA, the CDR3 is TGTGCCAGCAGTTCTCTAGCGGGGGCGGCCTACGAGCAGTACTTC. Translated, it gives CASSSLAGAAYEQYF.

The CDR3 nucleotides are TGTGCCAGCAGCTTAGAACAGGGAAACACAGATACGCAGTATTTT. Its translation: CASSLEQGNTDTQYF. V gene TRBV11-2 combines with J gene TRBJ2-3; weak D call: TRBD1 (6 bases). The CDR3 consists of 15 residues. Germline V lookup: CDR1 SGHAT, CDR2 FQNNGV. The V and J ends lost 0 bases and 2 bases respectively, with 9 bases between them.

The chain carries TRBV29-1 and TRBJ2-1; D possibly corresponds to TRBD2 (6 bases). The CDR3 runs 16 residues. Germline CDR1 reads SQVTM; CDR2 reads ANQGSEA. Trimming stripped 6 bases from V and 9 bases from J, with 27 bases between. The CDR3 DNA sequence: TGCAGCGTCGGGGTGGGGATCCTGGGAGGTGTCGGTGAGCAGTTCTTC. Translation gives CSVGVGILGGVGEQFF.

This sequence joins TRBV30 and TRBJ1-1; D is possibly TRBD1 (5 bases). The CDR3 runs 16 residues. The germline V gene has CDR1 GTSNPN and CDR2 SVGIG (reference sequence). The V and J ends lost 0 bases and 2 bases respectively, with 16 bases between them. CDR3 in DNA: TGTGCCTGGAGTGTATGGGGTCAGGGATTAAACACTGAAGCTTTCTTT. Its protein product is CAWSVWGQGLNTEAFF.

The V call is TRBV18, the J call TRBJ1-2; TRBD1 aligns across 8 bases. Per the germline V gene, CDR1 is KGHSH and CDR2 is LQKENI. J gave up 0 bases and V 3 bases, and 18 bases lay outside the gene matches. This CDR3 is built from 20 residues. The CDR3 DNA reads TGTGCCAGCTCACCGGGCAGGGGGCGCGATACCTATAATCCTAACTATGGCTACACCTTC. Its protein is CASSPGRGRDTYNPNYGYTF. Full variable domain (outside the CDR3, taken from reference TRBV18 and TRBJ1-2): NAGVMQNPRHLVRRRGQEARLRCSPMKGHSHVYWYRQLPEEGLKFMVYLQKENIIDESGMPKERFSAEFPKEGPSILRIQQVVRGDSAAYFCASSPGRGRDTYNPNYGYTFGSGTRLTVV.

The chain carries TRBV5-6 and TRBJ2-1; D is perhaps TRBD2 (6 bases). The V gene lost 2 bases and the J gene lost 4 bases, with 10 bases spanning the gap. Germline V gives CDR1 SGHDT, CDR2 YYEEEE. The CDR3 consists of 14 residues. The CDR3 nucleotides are TGTGCCAGCAGCTTCCGGGGGAATTACAATGAGCAGTTCTTC. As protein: CASSFRGNYNEQFF.

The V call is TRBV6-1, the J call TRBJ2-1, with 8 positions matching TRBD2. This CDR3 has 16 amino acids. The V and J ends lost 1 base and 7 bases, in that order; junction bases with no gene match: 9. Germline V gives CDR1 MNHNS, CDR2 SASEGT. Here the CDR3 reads CASSEVGSGVWNEQFF. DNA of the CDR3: TGTGCCAGCAGTGAAGTCGGTAGCGGGGTGTGGAATGAGCAGTTCTTC.

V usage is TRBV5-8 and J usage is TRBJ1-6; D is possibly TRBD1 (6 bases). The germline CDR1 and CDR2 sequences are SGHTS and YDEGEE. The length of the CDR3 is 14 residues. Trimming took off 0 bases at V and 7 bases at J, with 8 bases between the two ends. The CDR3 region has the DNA TGTGCCAGCAGCTTGGAACAGGGAAATTCACCCCTCCACTTT. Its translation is CASSLEQGNSPLHF.

CDR3: CASSSGGYTDTQYF. CDR3 DNA sequence: TGCGCCAGCAGTTCGGGGGGATACACAGATACGCAGTATTTT. This chain links TRBV5-1 with TRBJ2-3; 7 nucleotides agree with TRBD2. CDR3 length: 14 amino acids. V lost 5 bases, J lost 2 bases, and 5 bases stayed unmatched. Germline V gives CDR1 SGHRS, CDR2 YFSETQ.

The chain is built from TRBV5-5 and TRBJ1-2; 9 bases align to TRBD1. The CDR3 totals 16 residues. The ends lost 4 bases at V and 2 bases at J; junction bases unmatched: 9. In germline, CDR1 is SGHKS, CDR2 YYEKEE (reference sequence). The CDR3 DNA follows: TGTGCCAGCAGCGCCAATTACAGGGGGCGCAACTATGGCTACACCTTC. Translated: CASSANYRGRNYGYTF. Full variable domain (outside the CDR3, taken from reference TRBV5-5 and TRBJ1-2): DAGVTQSPTHLIKTRGQQVTLRCSPISGHKSVSWYQQVLGQGPQFIFQYYEKEERGRGNFPDRFSARQFPNYSSELNVNALLLGDSALYLCASSANYRGRNYGYTFGSGTRLTVV.

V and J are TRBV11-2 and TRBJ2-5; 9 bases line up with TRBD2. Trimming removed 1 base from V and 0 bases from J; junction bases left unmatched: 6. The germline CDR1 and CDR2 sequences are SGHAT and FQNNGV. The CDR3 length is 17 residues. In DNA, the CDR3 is TGTGCCAGCAGCTTAGGCAGCGGGGGGACAAACCAAGAGACCCAGTACTTC. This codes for CASSLGSGGTNQETQYF.

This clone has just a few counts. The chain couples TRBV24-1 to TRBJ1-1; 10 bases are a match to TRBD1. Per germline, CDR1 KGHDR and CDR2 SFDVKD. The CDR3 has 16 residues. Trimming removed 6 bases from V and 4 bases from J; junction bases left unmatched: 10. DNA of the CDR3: TGTGCCACCAGTCCCAACCGGGGGACAGGGGTCACTGAAGCTTTCTTT. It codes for CATSPNRGTGVTEAFF.